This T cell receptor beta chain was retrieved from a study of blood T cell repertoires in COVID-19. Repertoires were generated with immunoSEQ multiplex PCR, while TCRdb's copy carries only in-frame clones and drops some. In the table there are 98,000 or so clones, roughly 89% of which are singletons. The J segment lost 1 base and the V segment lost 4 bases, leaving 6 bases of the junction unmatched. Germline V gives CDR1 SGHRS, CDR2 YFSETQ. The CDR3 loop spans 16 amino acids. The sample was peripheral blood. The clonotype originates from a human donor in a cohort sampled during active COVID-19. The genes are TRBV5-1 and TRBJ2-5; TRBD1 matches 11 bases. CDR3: CASSPDGTGGQETQYF. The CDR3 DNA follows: TGCGCCAGCAGCCCGGACGGGACAGGGGGCCAAGAGACCCAGTACTTC.